The present T cell receptor beta chain was sequenced within a study of Graves' ophthalmopathy and Graves' hyperthyroidism. Transcripts of RNA were the source for amplifying TCR beta CDR3 regions. Amplification began with first-round RT-PCR using HTBI primers, then second-round multiplex PCR was performed. TCRdb re-called the multiplex PCR reads through MiXCR, storing one row per CDR3 protein. The profile shows about 500,000 distinct CDR3 sequences, 39% of them singletons. The CDR3 sequence is 19 residues long. The germline V gene encodes CDR1 SGHTA and CDR2 FQGTGA. V lost 5 bases, J lost 7 bases, and 21 bases stayed unmatched. Aged 18 to 65, hyperthyroidism patients had been newly diagnosed, with under 2 months' duration. Other autoimmune disease, uncontrolled infection, pregnancy and lactation led to exclusion. Reliance was placed on clinical symptoms, serum thyroxine, TRAb, thyroid ultrasound and orbital computed tomography for diagnosis.

Study-level findings and limits: Most thyroid clonotypes with frequency above 0.001 were detected in blood too.

Worth noting for this clonotype: Its specificity is unknown.

This sequence originates from an adult man with Graves' hyperthyroidism. The sequencing input was peripheral blood or thyroid tissue (not recorded which). V gene TRBV7-3 combines with J gene TRBJ1-4; 8 bases map to TRBD1. CDR3 amino acids: CASSPDRIGTGTGLEKLFF. The CDR3 DNA follows: TGTGCCAGCAGCCCGGATAGAATAGGCACCGGGACAGGTCTTGAAAAACTGTTTTTT.